Shown below are 32 T cell receptor beta chains from a single sample sequenced in a study of read filtering for tumor transcriptome and immune sequencing. This library used around 400 ng RNA and molecular barcoded adaptors spanning alpha/delta and beta/gamma chains. One entry per CDR3 protein, called by TCRdb with MiXCR from the reads. The sample holds 50,000 to 65,000 distinct CDR3 sequences, 15% to 25% seen once. Sequenced sample: a population of CD138-negative cells sorted from bone marrow. These receptors all stem from a donor aged 40 or over with multiple myeloma.

Ten or more counts support this clonotype. The CDR3 is CAITNREEETQYF. DNA for the CDR3: TGTGCCATCACCAACAGGGAGGAAGAGACCCAGTACTTC. The chain employs TRBV10-3 and TRBJ2-5; D is possibly TRBD1 or TRBD2 (6 bases each). The germline V gene encodes CDR1 ENHRY and CDR2 SYGVKD. The CDR3 is 13 residues long. V lost 7 bases to trimming and J lost 3 bases, with 12 bases between them.

This clonotype occurred many times. The J gene is TRBJ2-1, the V gene TRBV29-1, with D maybe TRBD1 (6 bases). CDR1 and CDR2 from the germline V gene are SQVTM and ANQGSEA. The CDR3 extends over 16 amino acids. V was cut by 0 bases and J by 5 bases, with 17 bases left in between. The CDR3 nucleotides are TGCAGCGTTGAAGATTTCGTCAGGGGATTCGACAATGAGCAGTTCTTC. Translation: CSVEDFVRGFDNEQFF.

This clonotype was observed at least ten times. The V call is TRBV5-1, the J call TRBJ2-1, with D possibly matching TRBD2 (6 bases). V was pared by 5 bases and J by 7 bases, with 19 bases between. The CDR3 has 15 residues. Germline V CDR1 and CDR2: SGHRS, YFSETQ. The CDR3 DNA reads TGCGCCAGCAGGTCAGGAAGGGGCGCGGGGAATGAGCAGTTCTTC. Residues: CASRSGRGAGNEQFF.

This clonotype was counted many times. A much larger clone is a single base away; this may be a read error. V and J are TRBV20-1 and TRBJ2-1, with unresolved D. Germline assignment: CDR1 DFQATT and CDR2 SNEGSKA (reference sequence). The V end lost 0 bases, the J end lost 1 base, and 16 bases lay between the germline ends. This CDR3 contains 17 residues. In DNA form, the CDR3 reads TGCAGTGCTAGAGAGAGGAAGGGCGGCTGGTCCTACAATGAGCAGTTCTTC. This translates into CSARERKGGWSYNEQFF.

This clonotype was observed at least ten times. The rearrangement uses TRBV20-1 and TRBJ2-7, with TRBD2 identical over 10 bases. Germline-derived CDR1 and CDR2 are DFQATT and SNEGSKA (reference sequence). V was pared by 0 bases and J by 6 bases, with 11 bases of the junction left unmatched. CDR3 length: 16 amino acids. The CDR3 sequence is CSARDYKRGGPSEQYF. The DNA of the CDR3 is TGCAGTGCTAGAGATTACAAGCGGGGGGGCCCCAGCGAGCAGTACTTC.

This clonotype ranks as medium-sized (0.01 to 0.1%). This chain uses TRBV7-3 with TRBJ2-1; 8 bases map to TRBD1. The trim removed 3 bases at V and 4 bases at J, leaving 5 bases unmatched. Germline lookup yields CDR1 SGHTA and CDR2 FQGTGA. CDR3 length equals 15 residues. The CDR3, as DNA: TGTGCCAGCAGCTTCGACAGGGGCCCTTACAATGAGCAGTTCTTC. It yields the protein CASSFDRGPYNEQFF.

In this sample, this clonotype turned up many times. The J gene is TRBJ1-1, the V gene TRBV20-1, with D uncertain. V was pared by 6 bases and J by 0 bases, with 20 bases between. Germline loops: CDR1 DFQATT, CDR2 SNEGSKA (reference sequence). This CDR3 has 16 amino acids. CDR3 sequence: CSAAGWVRLLNTEAFF. Written as DNA, the CDR3 is TGCAGTGCCGCAGGCTGGGTTAGGCTATTGAACACTGAAGCTTTCTTT.

At least ten counts were recorded for this clonotype. The chain links TRBV28 to TRBJ2-3; tentative D call: TRBD1 (6 bases). Germline assignment: CDR1 MDHEN and CDR2 SYDVKM. Trimming stripped 6 bases from V and 0 bases from J, with 10 bases between. CDR3 length: 14 amino acids. DNA of the CDR3: TGTGCCAGCAGGCGGACAGCTAGCACAGATACGCAGTATTTT. Its translation: CASRRTASTDTQYF.

With respect to this clonotype: A clone one base away is much larger, so this may be a read error. The chain employs TRBV20-1 and TRBJ1-2, with a possible D match to TRBD1 (6 bases). The ends were cut back, 1 base at V and 6 bases at J, with 21 bases in the middle. The V gene's germline CDR1 is DFQATT and CDR2 SNEGSKA (reference sequence). The CDR3 sequence is 16 residues long. CDR3 coding DNA: TGCAGTGCTAGAGGTTTTCCCCGGAACAGGGTCGATGGCTACACCTTC. Translation: CSARGFPRNRVDGYTF.

Concerning this clonotype: The missing conserved phenylalanine or tryptophan at the end of this CDR3 makes a read error likely. The V gene is TRBV7-6, the J gene TRBJ1-5; 8 bases agree with TRBD1. The CDR3 length is 17 residues. Germline-derived CDR1 and CDR2 are SGHVS and FNYEAQ. V gave up 2 bases and J gave up 2 bases; unmatched junction bases: 8. The CDR3 nucleotides read TGTGCCAGCAGCTTATCAGGGGGCGTCTGGGGCAATCAGCCCCAGCATCTT. Translation gives CASSLSGGVWGNQPQHL.

Regarding this clonotype: The junction differs from germline at one of its ends, possibly a read error. The chain couples TRBV27 to TRBJ2-6, with D perhaps matching TRBD1 (6 bases). The CDR3 is 17 residues long. Germline V gene data show CDR1 as MNHEY and CDR2 as SMNVEV (reference sequence). The DNA for the CDR3 is TGTGCCAGCTGTCGGACCACAGGGTCGGCTGGGGCCAACGTCCTGTCTTTC. Translated, it gives CASCRTTGSAGANVLSF.

This clonotype was seen at least ten times. This chain uses TRBV5-1 with TRBJ2-3; 11 bases match TRBD2. Trimming at V came to 0 bases and at J to 4 bases, leaving 7 bases not matched to a gene. Germline CDR1 is SGHRS and CDR2 is YFSETQ. This CDR3 has 17 amino acids. CDR3 amino acids: CASSLDTSGRVADTQYF. CDR3 sequence (DNA): TGCGCCAGCAGCTTGGACACTAGCGGGAGAGTGGCAGATACGCAGTATTTT.

Note on this clonotype: Only one base separates this from a far larger clonotype, so it likely reflects a read error. The rearrangement links TRBV11-2 to TRBJ2-5; the match to TRBD1 covers 9 bases. Germline CDR1 reads SGHAT; CDR2 reads FQNNGV. The J segment lost 2 bases and the V segment lost 3 bases, leaving 1 base of the junction unmatched. CDR3 length: 14 residues. The CDR3 region is CASSFDRGQETQYF. CDR3 in DNA: TGTGCCAGCAGCTTTGACAGGGGGCAAGAGACCCAGTACTTC.

As to this clonotype: With a much larger clone just one base away, this may be a read error. The chain joins TRBV14 to TRBJ2-3; no clear D. The V end was cut by 0 bases, the J end by 0 bases, with 13 bases between. Germline loops: CDR1 SGHDN, CDR2 FVKESK. The CDR3 sequence is 17 residues long. CDR3 coding DNA: TGTGCCAGCAGCCAAGAAGTCGCAGCGATTAGCACAGATACGCAGTATTTT. Its translation is CASSQEVAAISTDTQYF.

This clonotype was counted many times. The chain recombines TRBV20-1 with TRBJ2-3, with D perhaps matching TRBD1 (5 bases). CDR1 is DFQATT, CDR2 SNEGSKA, per germline (reference sequence). The CDR3 sequence is 14 residues long. Trimming cost V 0 bases and J 4 bases, with 11 bases left between them. In DNA form, the CDR3 reads TGCAGTGCTAGAGATCCCAGGGTACCAGATACGCAGTATTTT. It is translated as CSARDPRVPDTQYF.

V and J are TRBV2 and TRBJ2-7, with D possibly being TRBD1 (5 bases). The CDR3 runs 12 residues. The V and J ends lost 0 bases and 9 bases respectively, with 9 bases between them. The germline V gene has CDR1 SNHLY and CDR2 FYNNEI. In DNA, the CDR3 is TGTGCCAGCAGTGAAGCCAGGGCAGGGCAGTACTTC. Its protein is CASSEARAGQYF.

In this sample, this clonotype turned up many times. The chain employs TRBV20-1 and TRBJ2-1; no reliable D call. Per the germline V gene, CDR1 is DFQATT and CDR2 is SNEGSKA (reference sequence). This CDR3 has 11 residues. Trimming stripped 1 base from V and 6 bases from J, with 4 bases between. The CDR3 coding sequence is TGCAGTGCTAGAGCTATCAATGAGCAGTTCTTC. As protein: CSARAINEQFF.

The rearrangement joins TRBV7-9 to TRBJ1-5, with D unresolved. This CDR3 region has 14 residues. Trimming stripped 4 bases from V and 6 bases from J, with 13 bases between. The V gene's germline CDR1 is SEHNR and CDR2 FQNEAQ (reference sequence). CDR3 sequence (DNA): TGTGCCAGCAGCTCCGACGCGGGAAGTCAGCCCCAGCATTTT. The encoded protein is CASSSDAGSQPQHF. Full variable domain (remainder filled in from reference TRBV7-9 and TRBJ1-5): DTGVSQNPRHKITKRGQNVTFRCDPISEHNRLYWYRQTLGQGPEFLTYFQNEAQLEKSRLLSDRFSAERPKGSFSTLEIQRTEQGDSAMYLCASSSDAGSQPQHFGDGTRLSIL.

In its sample, this clonotype was seen many times. This chain connects TRBV5-1 to TRBJ2-3; a weak D match, TRBD2 (7 bases). The CDR3 is 15 amino acids. Trimming removed 0 bases from V and 4 bases from J, with 12 bases in between. CDR1 is SGHRS, CDR2 YFSETQ, per germline. CDR3 amino acids: CASSLDQGRADTQYF. In DNA, the CDR3 is TGCGCCAGCAGCTTGGACCAGGGGAGGGCAGATACGCAGTATTTT.

The chain recombines TRBV12-3 or TRBV12-4 with TRBJ2-5; 7 bases agree with TRBD2. The CDR3 sequence is 14 residues long. The ends lost 6 bases at V and 4 bases at J; junction bases unmatched: 8. The CDR3 reads CASSPWGEGETQYF. CDR3 DNA sequence: TGTGCCAGCAGCCCCTGGGGGGAGGGAGAGACCCAGTACTTC.

This clonotype was detected ten times or more. The CDR3 reads CASSPWGRGQFDEQFF. As DNA, the CDR3 is TGTGCCAGCAGCCCCTGGGGCAGGGGGCAGTTCGATGAGCAGTTCTTC. V is TRBV14 and J is TRBJ2-1, with 8 bases identical to TRBD1. The CDR3 covers 16 residues. The V and J ends lost 4 bases and 8 bases, in that order; junction bases with no gene match: 13. Germline CDR1 reads SGHDN; CDR2 reads FVKESK.

On this clonotype itself: A much larger clone sits a single nucleotide away, making a read error possible. V is TRBV7-8 and J is TRBJ1-1; no clear D gene. CDR1 SGHVS and CDR2 FQNEAQ come from the germline V gene. The CDR3 has 12 amino acids. Here the CDR3 reads CASSLRNTEALF. CDR3 nucleotide sequence: TGTGCCAGCAGCTTACGTAACACTGAAGCTCTCTTT.

As concerns this clonotype: A read error is the likely source, as a far larger clone sits one nucleotide away. Because it lacks the conserved phenylalanine or tryptophan at the end, this CDR3 is likely a read error. This chain joins TRBV6-1 and TRBJ2-1; D unresolved. CDR1 and CDR2 from the germline V gene are MNHNS and SASEGT. The CDR3 length is 15 residues. Trimming left V 6 bases short and J 0 bases short, with 12 bases between. CDR3 protein: CASRGIESSYNEQFI. The CDR3 DNA reads as TGTGCCAGCAGGGGTATCGAGAGCTCCTACAATGAGCAGTTCATC.

This clonotype was counted at least ten times. The chain combines TRBV20-1 with TRBJ1-4; D gene uncertain. With 0 bases removed from V and 7 bases from J, the gap between germline ends came to 15 bases. Germline lookup yields CDR1 DFQATT and CDR2 SNEGSKA (reference sequence). The CDR3 is 15 amino acids. CDR3 residues: CSARDPSGRAEKLFF. The CDR3 nucleotides read TGCAGTGCTAGAGATCCCTCTGGACGAGCTGAAAAACTGTTTTTT.

The chain couples TRBV23-1 to TRBJ2-2; D gene uncertain. TRBV23-1 is recorded as an ORF, its role being uncertain. This CDR3 is 19 amino acids long. Between the trimmed V and J ends, which lost 0 bases and 1 base, there was a span of 18 bases. CDR3 region: CASSQSGTQSQGNTGELFF. The CDR3 DNA is TGCGCCAGCAGTCAATCTGGCACACAGAGCCAAGGGAACACCGGGGAGCTGTTTTTT.

This clonotype was counted many times. The chain employs TRBV7-9 and TRBJ2-7, with D tentatively TRBD2 (6 bases). Trimming took 5 bases from V and 6 from J, leaving 20 bases between them. Germline CDR1 SEHNR, CDR2 FQNEAQ (reference sequence). This CDR3 region has 15 residues. The CDR3 sequence: CASSRNERRASEQYF. The CDR3 DNA is TGTGCCAGCAGCCGGAATGAAAGGAGGGCCTCCGAGCAGTACTTC.

The chain couples TRBV5-4 to TRBJ2-6, with D possibly matching TRBD1 (5 bases). The V end lost 7 bases, the J end lost 0 bases, and 17 bases lay between the germline ends. Germline CDR1 and CDR2: SGHNT and YYREEE (reference sequence). This CDR3 contains 17 residues. The CDR3 nucleotides are TGTGCCAGCGGCCCACGGCAGGGCGGCTCTGGGGCCAACGTCCTGACTTTC. Its translation: CASGPRQGGSGANVLTF.

This clonotype has at least ten counts. The rearrangement joins TRBV18 to TRBJ2-5; D is unresolved. Germline V gene lookup returns CDR1 KGHSH and CDR2 LQKENI. This CDR3 spans 13 amino acids. The V and J ends lost 0 bases and 4 bases respectively, with 6 bases between them. In nucleotides, the CDR3 is TGTGCCAGCTCACCACCGATCGTAGAGACCCAGTACTTC. Translating gives CASSPPIVETQYF.

To note about this clonotype: A read error is likely here: a far larger clone is one base away. The chain couples TRBV6-5 to TRBJ1-4; 8 positions match TRBD1. Germline loops: CDR1 MNHEY, CDR2 SVGAGI. The CDR3 loop spans 15 amino acids. CDR3 in DNA: TGTGCCAGCAGTTACTCGACAGGGGAAGGTGAAAATCTGTTTTTT. Its translation is CASSYSTGEGENLFF.

This clonotype has only a few counts. A clone one base away is much larger, so this may be a read error. No conserved phenylalanine or tryptophan ends this CDR3, so it is likely a read error. The V and J genes are TRBV7-2 and TRBJ1-1; unclear D gene. The CDR3 has 14 amino acids. Germline-derived CDR1 and CDR2 are SGHTA and FQGNSA. Trimming removed 4 bases from V and 0 bases from J, with 9 bases in between. CDR3 region: CASSSHGVNTEAFL. As DNA, the CDR3 is TGTGCCAGCAGCTCTCACGGTGTGAACACTGAAGCTTTCCTT.

A remark on this clonotype: This likely comes from a read error, as the CDR3 has no conserved phenylalanine or tryptophan at its end. The V call is TRBV28, the J call TRBJ2-5; either TRBD1 or TRBD2 may fit D (5 bases each). The CDR3 has 13 residues. Germline V CDR1 and CDR2: MDHEN, SYDVKM. Trimming took 10 bases from V and 6 from J, leaving 18 bases between them. DNA of the CDR3: TGTGCCAACCCACCAGGGACCGGTCAGACCCAGTACCTC. Amino acid sequence: CANPPGTGQTQYL.

Details on this clonotype: A much larger clonotype is one base distant, so this may be a read error. The CDR3 DNA follows: TGTGCCTACGCCCCGGGACAGGGATACAATGAGCAGTTCTTC. Its protein is CAYAPGQGYNEQFF. The V call is TRBV30, the J call TRBJ2-1, with 9 nucleotides matching TRBD1. J gave up 4 bases and V 7 bases, and 8 bases lay outside the gene matches. The CDR3 length is 14 residues. The germline gives CDR1 GTSNPN, CDR2 SVGIG (reference sequence).